This record concerns one T cell receptor beta chain sequence. Other DNA sequences in this sample translate to the same CDR3. The sample belongs to a study of blood T cell repertoires in COVID-19. Study details: Samples came from the United States, Italy and Spain, spanning acute and convalescent COVID-19. The analysed material was cDNA or gDNA that came from T cells, B-cell-depleted T cells, or PBMCs.

Trimming took 4 bases from V and 5 from J, leaving 12 bases between them. Germline V gives CDR1 SGHRS, CDR2 YFSETQ. This CDR3 has 13 amino acids. While infection was still active, Seattle patients were enrolled and then followed longitudinally. Source study methods: Amplification of reference gene primers was used by the study to estimate nucleated cell counts. Method: immunoSEQ multiplex PCR; TCRdb's copy keeps in-frame clones and lacks some. That table supplies the V and J calls and clone size; D and trimming were determined from the DNA. The sample lists hundreds of thousands of clones, about four fifths seen once, with around 7.2% in the top ten.

This sequence originates from a woman of 80 years or more with COVID-19, enrolled during active disease. Sample: peripheral blood. The rearrangement uses TRBV5-1 and TRBJ1-2; D is undetermined. For the CDR3, the DNA is TGCGCCAGCAGCCGGGATCGGCAGTATGGCTACACCTTC. Translation: CASSRDRQYGYTF.